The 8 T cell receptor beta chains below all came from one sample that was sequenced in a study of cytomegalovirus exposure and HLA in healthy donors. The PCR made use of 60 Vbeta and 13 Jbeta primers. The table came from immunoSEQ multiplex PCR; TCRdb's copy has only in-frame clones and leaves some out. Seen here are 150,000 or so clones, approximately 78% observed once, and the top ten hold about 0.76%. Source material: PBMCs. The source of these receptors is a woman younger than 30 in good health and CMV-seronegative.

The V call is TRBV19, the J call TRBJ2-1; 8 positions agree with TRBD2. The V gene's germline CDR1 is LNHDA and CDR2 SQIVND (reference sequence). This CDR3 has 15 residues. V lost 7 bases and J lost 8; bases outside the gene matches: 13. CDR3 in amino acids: CASTPTGTSDHEQFF. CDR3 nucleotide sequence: TGTGCCAGTACCCCTACCGGGACTAGTGATCATGAGCAGTTCTTC.

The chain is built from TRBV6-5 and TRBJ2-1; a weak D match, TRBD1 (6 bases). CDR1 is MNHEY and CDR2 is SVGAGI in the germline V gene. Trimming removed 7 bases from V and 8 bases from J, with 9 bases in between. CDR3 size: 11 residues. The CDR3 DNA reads TGTGCCAGCACCCGACAGGATGAGCAGTTCTTC. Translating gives CASTRQDEQFF.

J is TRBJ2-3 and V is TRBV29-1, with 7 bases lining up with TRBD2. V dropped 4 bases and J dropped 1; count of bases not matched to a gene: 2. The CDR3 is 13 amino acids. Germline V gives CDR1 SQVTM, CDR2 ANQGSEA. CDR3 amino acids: CSVVTSGTDTQYF. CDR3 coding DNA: TGCAGCGTTGTAACTAGCGGCACAGATACGCAGTATTTT.

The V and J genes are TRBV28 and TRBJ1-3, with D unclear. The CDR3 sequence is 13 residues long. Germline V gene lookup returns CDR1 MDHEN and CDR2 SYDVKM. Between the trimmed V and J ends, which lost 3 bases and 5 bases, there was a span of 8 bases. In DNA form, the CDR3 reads TGTGCCAGCAGTTTGTCTTTTAGAAACACCATATATTTT. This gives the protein CASSLSFRNTIYF.

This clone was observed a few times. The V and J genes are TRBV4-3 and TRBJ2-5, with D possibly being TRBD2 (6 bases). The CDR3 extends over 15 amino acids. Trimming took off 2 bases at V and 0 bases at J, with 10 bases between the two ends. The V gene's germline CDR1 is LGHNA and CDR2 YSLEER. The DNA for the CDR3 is TGCGCCAGCAGCCAAACTTTAGCGGACCAAGAGACCCAGTACTTC. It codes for CASSQTLADQETQYF.

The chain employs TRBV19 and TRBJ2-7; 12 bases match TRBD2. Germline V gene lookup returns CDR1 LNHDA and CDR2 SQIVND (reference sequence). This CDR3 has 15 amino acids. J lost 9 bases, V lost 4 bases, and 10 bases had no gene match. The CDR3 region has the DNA TGTGCCAGTAGTAGCGGACTAGCGGGGTCCCTCGGGCAGTACTTC. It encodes CASSSGLAGSLGQYF. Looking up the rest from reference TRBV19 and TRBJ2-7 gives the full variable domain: DGGITQSPKYLFRKEGQNVTLSCEQNLNHDAMYWYRQDPGQGLRLIYYSQIVNDFQKGDIAEGYSVSREKKESFPLTVTSAQKNPTAFYLCASSSGLAGSLGQYFGPGTRLTVT.

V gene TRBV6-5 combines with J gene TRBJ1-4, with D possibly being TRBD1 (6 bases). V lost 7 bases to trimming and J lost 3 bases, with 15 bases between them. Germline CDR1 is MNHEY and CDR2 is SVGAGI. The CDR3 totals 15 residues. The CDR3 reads CASTSTRGSNEKLFF. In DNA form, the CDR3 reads TGTGCCAGCACTTCGACCAGGGGCTCTAATGAAAAACTGTTTTTT.

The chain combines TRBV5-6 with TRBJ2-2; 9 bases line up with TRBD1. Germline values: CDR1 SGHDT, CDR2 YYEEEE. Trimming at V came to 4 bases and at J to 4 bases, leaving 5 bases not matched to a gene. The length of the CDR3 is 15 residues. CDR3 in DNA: TGTGCCAGCAGCCTAACAGGGGGCTTCACCGGGGAGCTGTTTTTT. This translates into CASSLTGGFTGELFF. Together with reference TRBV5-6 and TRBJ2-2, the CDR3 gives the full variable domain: DAGVTQSPTHLIKTRGQQVTLRCSPKSGHDTVSWYQQALGQGPQFIFQYYEEEERQRGNFPDRFSGHQFPNYSSELNVNALLLGDSALYLCASSLTGGFTGELFFGEGSRLTVL.